Following are 18 T cell receptor beta chains from one sample sequenced in a study of blood T cell repertoires in COVID-19. TCRdb's table, derived via immunoSEQ multiplex PCR, lists solely in-frame clones and lacks some. The sample includes 400,000 or so clones, roughly 90% of them seen just once. The specimen was peripheral blood. The receptors come from a man aged 18 to 30 with COVID-19, enrolled during active disease.

V and J are TRBV7-9 and TRBJ2-7; possibly TRBD2 for D (5 bases). The CDR3 extends over 13 amino acids. From germline, CDR1 is SEHNR and CDR2 FQNEAQ (reference sequence). Trimming stripped 5 bases from V and 10 bases from J, with 18 bases between. The CDR3 region is CASSPIGGTLQYF. DNA of the CDR3: TGTGCCAGCAGCCCCATCGGAGGAACACTACAGTACTTC.

V is TRBV30 and J is TRBJ2-5, with TRBD2 matching 9 bases. This CDR3 is built from 15 residues. J gave up 7 bases and V 4 bases, and 13 bases lay outside the gene matches. CDR1 and CDR2 from the germline V gene are GTSNPN and SVGIG (reference sequence). The CDR3 loop reads CAWTHKGRAGGTQYF. CDR3 DNA: TGTGCCTGGACTCATAAGGGGAGAGCGGGAGGGACCCAGTACTTC.

The chain employs TRBV3-1 (or the pseudogene TRBV3-2) and TRBJ2-7, with D possibly TRBD1 on 5 matching bases. Germline values: CDR1 LGHDT, CDR2 YNNKEL (reference sequence). V was trimmed by 1 base and J by 1 base, leaving 11 bases between them. The CDR3 runs 15 residues. The CDR3: CASSQAPGPSYEQYF. The DNA for the CDR3 is TGTGCCAGCAGCCAAGCCCCAGGGCCTTCCTACGAGCAGTACTTC.

Here the CDR3 DNA reads TGCGCCAGCAGCTTGGGGACTAGCGCTATCACAGATACGCAGTATTTT. Its translation: CASSLGTSAITDTQYF. The rearrangement joins TRBV5-1 to TRBJ2-3; 9 nucleotides align to TRBD2. The V and J ends lost 0 bases and 2 bases, in that order; junction bases with no gene match: 4. Germline-derived CDR1 and CDR2 are SGHRS and YFSETQ. The CDR3 contains 16 residues.

There are a few counts of this clone. A clone one base away is much larger, so this may be a read error. This rearrangement joins TRBV12-3 or TRBV12-4 to TRBJ2-7; 10 bases align to TRBD1. The trim removed 6 bases at V and 3 bases at J, leaving 2 bases unmatched. The CDR3 covers 13 residues. This CDR3 reads CASRWTGGYEQYF. The CDR3, as DNA: TGTGCCAGCAGGTGGACAGGGGGCTACGAGCAGTACTTC.

V usage is TRBV6-1 and J usage is TRBJ2-7; TRBD1 is a possible D gene (6 bases). Germline CDR1 is MNHNS and CDR2 is SASEGT. This CDR3 has 16 amino acids. Trimming removed 3 bases from V and 3 bases from J, with 18 bases in between. The DNA for the CDR3 is TGTGCCAGCAGTGACCCCGGCCGGGACATTGACTACGAGCAGTACTTC. This encodes CASSDPGRDIDYEQYF.

The V and J genes are TRBV11-3 and TRBJ2-7, with 13 bases matching TRBD2. Germline V CDR1 and CDR2: SGHNT, YENEEA. CDR3 size: 16 residues. The trim removed 1 base at V and 5 bases at J, leaving 5 bases unmatched. In nucleotides, the CDR3 is TGTGCCAGCAGCTTAGGGACTAGCGGGAGTCGGAACGAGCAGTACTTC. This gives the protein CASSLGTSGSRNEQYF.

This sequence joins TRBV5-8 and TRBJ2-4; the D gene is possibly TRBD1 (5 bases). The germline gives CDR1 SGHTS, CDR2 YDEGEE. The CDR3 has 15 amino acids. Trimming shortened V by 4 bases and J by 7 bases, and 18 bases separated the two germline ends. For the CDR3, the DNA is TGTGCCAGCAGCCCCAGGGTGTCCCCTTCGAACATTCAGTACTTC. Encoded protein: CASSPRVSPSNIQYF.

This rearrangement joins TRBV2 to TRBJ1-5; no clear D. This CDR3 comprises 12 residues. Looked up from germline, CDR1 is SNHLY and CDR2 is FYNNEI. V lost 8 bases and J 5 bases, leaving 10 bases between the germline ends. The chain's CDR3 is CASASPDQPQHF. For the CDR3, the DNA is TGTGCCAGCGCCTCGCCAGATCAGCCCCAGCATTTT.

This rearrangement joins TRBV24-1 to TRBJ2-3, with no clear D. This CDR3 region has 16 residues. V was pared by 5 bases and J by 2 bases, with 16 bases between. Germline-derived CDR1 and CDR2 are KGHDR and SFDVKD. The CDR3 DNA follows: TGTGCCACCAGTGGCCGTCCGCCAAGAGACACAGATACGCAGTATTTT. Residues: CATSGRPPRDTDTQYF.

The table lists this clone with a count of one. The chain links TRBV20-1 to TRBJ1-5; D possibly corresponds to TRBD1 (6 bases). Germline V lookup: CDR1 DFQATT, CDR2 SNEGSKA (reference sequence). The CDR3 sequence is 14 residues long. V was trimmed by 3 bases and J by 1 base, leaving 10 bases between them. Here the CDR3 reads CSASHRVSNQPQHF. The CDR3 region has the DNA TGCAGTGCTAGTCACAGGGTGAGCAATCAGCCCCAGCATTTT.

The chain recombines TRBV5-1 with TRBJ1-3, with no clear D. The germline CDR1 and CDR2 sequences are SGHRS and YFSETQ. The V end lost 0 bases, the J end lost 0 bases, and 10 bases lay between the germline ends. The CDR3 length is 16 residues. The CDR3 region has the DNA TGCGCCAGCAGCTTGGCCGGGGTTAACTCTGGAAACACCATATATTTT. Translating it yields CASSLAGVNSGNTIYF.

The J gene is TRBJ1-2, the V gene TRBV5-6; D not certain. This CDR3 has 14 residues. V lost 3 bases, J lost 0 bases, and 9 bases lay in between. The V gene's germline CDR1 is SGHDT and CDR2 YYEEEE. The CDR3 protein is CASSYLGANYGYTF. CDR3 sequence (DNA): TGTGCCAGCAGCTACCTCGGAGCTAACTATGGCTACACCTTC.

The genes are TRBV5-1 and TRBJ1-1; 7 nucleotides line up with TRBD1. Trimming removed 2 bases from V and 1 base from J; junction bases left unmatched: 8. There are 16 residues in the CDR3. Germline assignment: CDR1 SGHRS and CDR2 YFSETQ. Here the CDR3 reads CASSFTGDSRNTEAFF. The CDR3 nucleotides are TGCGCCAGCAGCTTTACAGGGGACAGCCGGAACACTGAAGCTTTCTTT.

The rearrangement uses TRBV6-5 and TRBJ2-7; 9 positions match TRBD1. The CDR3 sequence is 14 residues long. The junction had 7 bases not matched to a gene; V was cut back by 9 bases and J by 1 base. CDR1 is MNHEY, CDR2 SVGAGI, per germline. CDR3: CASDRDRVSYEQYF. CDR3 nucleotides: TGTGCCAGTGACCGGGACAGGGTGTCCTACGAGCAGTACTTC.

The chain combines TRBV9 with TRBJ2-3, with D tentatively TRBD1 (5 bases). CDR1 is SGDLS and CDR2 is YYNGEE in the germline V gene. V gave up 3 bases and J gave up 5 bases, with 16 bases separating them. The CDR3 spans 15 residues. CDR3 loop: CASSAQGAWGDTQYF. CDR3 DNA: TGTGCCAGCAGCGCCCAAGGGGCTTGGGGAGATACGCAGTATTTT. Together with reference TRBV9 and TRBJ2-3, the CDR3 gives the full variable domain: DSGVTQTPKHLITATGQRVTLRCSPRSGDLSVYWYQQSLDQGLQFLIQYYNGEERAKGNILERFSAQQFPDLHSELNLSSLELGDSALYFCASSAQGAWGDTQYFGPGTRLTVL.

This chain uses TRBV7-9 with TRBJ1-4; D possibly corresponds to TRBD1 (5 bases). CDR1 and CDR2 (germline): SEHNR, FQNEAQ (reference sequence). Trimming removed 4 bases from V and 7 bases from J, with 16 bases in between. The CDR3 length is 15 residues. CDR3 nucleotides: TGTGCCAGCAGCTCCCGCGGGGGGGAGATTGAAAAACTGTTTTTT. Protein sequence: CASSSRGGEIEKLFF. Full variable domain (remainder filled in from reference TRBV7-9 and TRBJ1-4): DTGVSQNPRHKITKRGQNVTFRCDPISEHNRLYWYRQTLGQGPEFLTYFQNEAQLEKSRLLSDRFSAERPKGSFSTLEIQRTEQGDSAMYLCASSSRGGEIEKLFFGSGTQLSVL.

Only a few counts were recorded for this clone. This chain connects TRBV13 to TRBJ1-5; possible D gene TRBD1, 6 bases. The germline gives CDR1 PRHDT, CDR2 FYEKMQ (reference sequence). V was trimmed by 5 bases and J by 3 bases, leaving 11 bases between them. This CDR3 has 14 residues. DNA for the CDR3: TGTGCCAGCAGCCTTACAGGGTCCAATCAGCCCCAGCATTTT. Translating gives CASSLTGSNQPQHF. The full variable domain, rest sourced from reference TRBV13 and TRBJ1-5, is AAGVIQSPRHLIKEKRETATLKCYPIPRHDTVYWYQQGPGQDPQFLISFYEKMQSDKGSIPDRFSAQQFSDYHSELNMSSLELGDSALYFCASSLTGSNQPQHFGDGTRLSIL.